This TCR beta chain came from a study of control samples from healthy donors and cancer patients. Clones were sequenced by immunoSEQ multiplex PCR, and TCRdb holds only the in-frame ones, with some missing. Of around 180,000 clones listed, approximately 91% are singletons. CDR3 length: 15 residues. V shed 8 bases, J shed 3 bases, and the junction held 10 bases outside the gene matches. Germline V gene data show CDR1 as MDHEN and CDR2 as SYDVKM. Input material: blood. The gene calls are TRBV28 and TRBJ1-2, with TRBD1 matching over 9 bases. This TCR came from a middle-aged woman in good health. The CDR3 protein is CASGTVRQGDYGYTF. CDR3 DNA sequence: TGTGCCAGCGGGACGGTGCGACAGGGGGACTATGGCTACACCTTC.